This paragraph covers one T cell receptor beta chain sequence. Its antigen remains unknown. RNA extraction and reverse transcription yielded cDNA as sequencing template. The method was immunoSEQ multiplex PCR; TCRdb's version includes in-frame clones alone and lacks a portion of them. The sample has over 100,000 clones; more than 40% are singletons. This entry belongs to a study of CD8+ T cells in alopecia areata. The overall study: Treated patients were given 5 to 10 mg oral tofacitinib twice daily. After 6 to 18 months of tofacitinib, follow-up continued 6 months off drug. General observations from the study: Researchers say the link of baseline CD8+ expansion to response remains uncertain, with one nonresponder.

Treatment denoted: oral pan-JAK inhibitor, 5-10 mg twice daily. Sequencing used CD4+ T cells sorted from blood, obtained at week 4, from a patient treated with tofacitinib. The clonotype originates from a human donor with alopecia areata.

The CDR3 DNA reads TGCGCCAGCAGCTCGCGGACAGGGGGCCCCTACAATGAGCAGTTCTTC. It encodes CASSSRTGGPYNEQFF. The rearrangement links TRBV5-1 to TRBJ2-1; 11 bases are shared with TRBD1. This CDR3 has 16 amino acids. The germline V gene encodes CDR1 SGHRS and CDR2 YFSETQ. V lost 3 bases, J lost 2 bases, and 4 bases stayed unmatched.